This T cell receptor (beta chain) was captured in a study of blood T cell repertoires in COVID-19. Background on the study: Sources were T cells, B-cell-depleted T cells, or PBMCs; the material itself was cDNA or gDNA.

The germline V gene has CDR1 SEHNR and CDR2 FQNEAQ (reference sequence). The trim removed 5 bases at V and 3 bases at J, leaving 4 bases unmatched. The CDR3 is 14 amino acids. Authors' data handling: Estimation of nucleated cell counts was performed using reference gene primer amplification. This table comes from immunoSEQ multiplex PCR, and its TCRdb copy is limited to in-frame clones, with some not included. That table furnishes V, J and clone size, whereas the DNA furnished D and trimming. The data show approximately 250,000 clones, about nine tenths seen once. Participants came from about two dozen US areas, aged roughly 18 to 95 years. Grouping used clinical history reported by participants in a survey and questionnaire.

The receptor was derived from a woman in her thirties or forties with acute COVID-19. The sample comprised PBMCs or T cells enriched from blood (not recorded which). The V and J genes are TRBV7-9 and TRBJ2-1, with TRBD1 matching over 7 bases. The CDR3 sequence: CASSPTGFYNEQFF. The CDR3 DNA reads TGTGCCAGCAGCCCGACAGGGTTCTACAATGAGCAGTTCTTC.